What follows are 24 T cell receptor beta chains derived from one specimen sequenced in a study of somatic mutations in cytotoxic T cells in rheumatoid arthritis. The data were produced by immunoSEQ multiplex PCR, yet TCRdb's version contains in-frame clones alone and is incomplete. The sample contains approximately 18,000 clones, about 83% of which appear only once. The specimen was CD8+ T cells sorted from blood. All receptors come from an adult with rheumatoid arthritis.

V is TRBV30 and J is TRBJ2-2; D is undetermined. Trimming shortened V by 0 bases and J by 0 bases, and 11 bases separated the two germline ends. This CDR3 has 16 amino acids. The germline gives CDR1 GTSNPN, CDR2 SVGIG (reference sequence). The CDR3 sequence is CAWSVYGLANTGELFF. The CDR3, as DNA: TGTGCCTGGAGTGTATACGGGCTAGCGAACACCGGGGAGCTGTTTTTT. The full variable domain, its missing parts supplied by reference TRBV30 and TRBJ2-2, is SQTIHQWPATLVQPVGSPLSLECTVEGTSNPNLYWYRQAAGRGLQLLFYSVGIGQISSEVPQNLSASRPQDRQFILSSKKLLLSDSGFYLCAWSVYGLANTGELFFGEGSRLTVL.

The V call is TRBV29-1, the J call TRBJ1-5; 8 bases line up with TRBD1. Losses at the gene ends were 4 bases for V and 7 bases for J; bases not matched to a gene: 9. The CDR3 is 14 amino acids. CDR1 is SQVTM and CDR2 is ANQGSEA in the germline V gene. DNA for the CDR3: TGCAGCGTTGGCGAGCAGGGGGCCAGACAGCCCCAGCATTTT. Residues: CSVGEQGARQPQHF. Full variable domain (outside the CDR3, taken from reference TRBV29-1 and TRBJ1-5): SAVISQKPSRDICQRGTSLTIQCQVDSQVTMMFWYRQQPGQSLTLIATANQGSEATYESGFVIDKFPISRPNLTFSTLTVSNMSPEDSSIYLCSVGEQGARQPQHFGDGTRLSIL.

The chain has TRBV7-2 and TRBJ1-6; D gene uncertain. The CDR3 spans 15 residues. Trimming took 1 base from V and 10 from J, leaving 14 bases between them. Germline loops: CDR1 SGHTA, CDR2 FQGNSA. CDR3 in DNA: TGTGCCAGCAGCTTAGTTAACCGAGACCTCTCACCCCTCCACTTT. Its protein is CASSLVNRDLSPLHF.

The V gene is TRBV6-5, the J gene TRBJ2-3, with a tentative D call TRBD2 (6 bases). Germline CDR1 and CDR2: MNHEY and SVGAGI. V lost 4 bases to trimming and J lost 5 bases, with 13 bases between them. This CDR3 spans 14 amino acids. The CDR3 nucleotides read TGTGCCAGCAGTTCGGGACTCCGCGGAGATACGCAGTATTTT. It is translated as CASSSGLRGDTQYF.

This rearrangement joins TRBV7-6 to TRBJ2-3; the D gene is possibly TRBD1 (6 bases). Trimming removed 5 bases at V and 1 base at J, with 13 bases between. CDR1 and CDR2 (germline): SGHVS, FNYEAQ. This CDR3 spans 15 amino acids. CDR3 in amino acids: CASSATGDRTDTQYF. The DNA for the CDR3 is TGTGCCAGCAGCGCGACAGGAGACCGCACAGATACGCAGTATTTT.

This chain uses TRBV5-1 with TRBJ2-1; D is perhaps TRBD1 or TRBD2 (5 bases each). CDR3 length: 16 residues. V was shortened by 0 bases and J by 0 bases, with 10 bases between the two germline ends. CDR1 and CDR2 from the germline V gene are SGHRS and YFSETQ. For the CDR3, the DNA is TGCGCCAGCAGCTTGGCGGGGCCACACTCCTACAATGAGCAGTTCTTC. Protein: CASSLAGPHSYNEQFF.

Here the CDR3 DNA reads TGTGCCAGCAGCTTGACAGGGATTTCCTACGAGCAGTACTTC. Residues: CASSLTGISYEQYF. The V gene is TRBV11-2, the J gene TRBJ2-7; 7 bases are shared with TRBD1. Germline CDR1 is SGHAT and CDR2 is FQNNGV. V lost 3 bases to trimming and J lost 1 base; unmatched junction nucleotides: 3. CDR3 length: 14 amino acids.

The gene calls are TRBV5-3 and TRBJ2-1, with a possible D match to TRBD2 (6 bases). TRBV5-3 has ORF status, its function being uncertain. The V end was cut by 1 base, the J end by 4 bases, with 15 bases between. CDR3 size: 16 residues. This CDR3 reads CARSLLWRGTYNEQFF. The CDR3 DNA reads as TGTGCCAGAAGCTTGTTGTGGCGGGGAACGTACAATGAGCAGTTCTTC.

V gene TRBV11-2 combines with J gene TRBJ2-6, with D hard to call. V was pared by 3 bases and J by 0 bases, with 9 bases between. Germline V gene sequence: CDR1 SGHAT, CDR2 FQNNGV. The CDR3 runs 16 residues. CDR3 sequence reads: CASSFLRSSGANVLTF. As DNA, the CDR3 is TGTGCCAGCAGCTTCCTCCGCAGCTCTGGGGCCAACGTCCTGACTTTC.

The gene calls are TRBV27 and TRBJ1-2, with no clear D. Germline CDR1 and CDR2: MNHEY and SMNVEV (reference sequence). The CDR3 is 13 residues long. The V gene lost 6 bases and the J gene lost 2 bases, with 10 bases spanning the gap. In DNA, the CDR3 is TGTGCCAGCAGCACCACAGCCAACTATGGCTACACCTTC. It specifies CASSTTANYGYTF.

The rearrangement joins TRBV6-5 to TRBJ2-7, with a tentative D call TRBD1 (5 bases). The CDR3 is made up of 13 amino acids. V lost 2 bases, J lost 4 bases, and 9 bases lay in between. CDR1 is MNHEY and CDR2 is SVGAGI in the germline V gene. The CDR3 reads CASSYAGSYEQYF. CDR3 in DNA: TGTGCCAGCAGTTACGCAGGGTCTTACGAGCAGTACTTC.

The rearrangement uses TRBV9 and TRBJ2-7; 8 nucleotides match TRBD2. The CDR3 consists of 14 residues. J lost 1 base, V lost 4 bases, and 4 bases had no gene match. Germline-derived CDR1 and CDR2 are SGDLS and YYNGEE. This CDR3 is CASSLGGGSYEQYF. As DNA, the CDR3 is TGTGCCAGCAGCCTCGGGGGGGGATCCTACGAGCAGTACTTC.

CDR3 in DNA: TGTGCCAGCAGTTACTCGGGGGACTCCTATAATTCACCCCTCCACTTT. Translating gives CASSYSGDSYNSPLHF. The chain employs TRBV6-5 and TRBJ1-6; a weak D match, TRBD1 (5 bases). The CDR3 is 16 residues long. Germline CDR1 is MNHEY and CDR2 is SVGAGI. V dropped 0 bases and J dropped 0 bases, with 6 bases sitting between them.

This clone was observed a handful of times. The CDR3 region is CAISGFSEHYEQYF. In DNA, the CDR3 is TGTGCCATCAGTGGATTTAGCGAGCACTACGAGCAGTACTTC. V usage is TRBV10-3 and J usage is TRBJ2-7; D is possibly TRBD2 (5 bases). This CDR3 is built from 14 residues. Deletions cut 4 bases from V and 3 bases from J, with 13 bases between. Germline V gives CDR1 ENHRY, CDR2 SYGVKD.

V and J are TRBV27 and TRBJ2-7; D unclear. Germline V gene lookup returns CDR1 MNHEY and CDR2 SMNVEV (reference sequence). Trimming removed 4 bases at V and 3 bases at J, with 4 bases between. The CDR3 length is 11 residues. The CDR3 bases are TGTGCCAGCAGTTCTTACTACGAGCAGTACTTC. Translation gives CASSSYYEQYF.

This clone was recorded once. The chain joins TRBV19 to TRBJ2-1; perhaps TRBD2 as D (5 bases). Germline CDR1 and CDR2: LNHDA and SQIVND (reference sequence). The CDR3 consists of 13 residues. V gave up 5 bases and J gave up 10 bases, with 15 bases separating them. CDR3 residues: CASSPQDSGEQFF. Here the CDR3 DNA reads TGTGCCAGTAGTCCTCAGGACTCGGGAGAGCAGTTCTTC.

This sequence joins TRBV29-1 and TRBJ1-2; 8 bases are a match to TRBD1. The CDR3 is 15 residues long. Germline V CDR1 and CDR2: SQVTM, ANQGSEA. V lost 1 base and J lost 4; bases outside the gene matches: 8. The CDR3 loop reads CSVEVAQGVSYGYTF. The CDR3 region has the DNA TGCAGCGTTGAAGTCGCACAGGGGGTTAGCTATGGCTACACCTTC.

CDR3 sequence (DNA): TGTGCCAGCAGCTTTAGCGGGGGGGCATCCGATACGCAGTATTTT. This gives the protein CASSFSGGASDTQYF. The genes are TRBV9 and TRBJ2-3, with 11 bases fitting TRBD2. CDR1 is SGDLS, CDR2 YYNGEE, per germline. The CDR3 totals 15 residues. V was clipped by 4 bases and J by 6 bases; unmatched bases: 7.

The V and J genes are TRBV11-2 and TRBJ2-1; 9 positions match TRBD2. With V trimmed by 3 bases and J by 9 bases, 6 bases remained unmatched. Germline V gene sequence: CDR1 SGHAT, CDR2 FQNNGV. The CDR3 is 14 residues long. The CDR3 DNA reads TGTGCCAGCAGCTTTGGCGGGGGGGCTGGTGAGCAGTTCTTC. Its protein product is CASSFGGGAGEQFF.

This clone was observed a single time. J is TRBJ2-4 and V is TRBV7-9, with 9 bases matching TRBD2. V dropped 4 bases and J dropped 6; count of bases not matched to a gene: 4. Germline V gene sequence: CDR1 SEHNR, CDR2 FQNEAQ (reference sequence). This CDR3 has 14 amino acids. The CDR3 nucleotides read TGTGCCAGCAGCTCGGGACTAGCTTTAAACATTCAGTACTTC. This encodes CASSSGLALNIQYF.

Only a few counts were recorded for this clone. The CDR3 coding sequence is TGTGCCAGCTACGCTCCTAGCGGGGGGGTTAGCACAGATACGCAGTATTTT. Translation gives CASYAPSGGVSTDTQYF. V gene TRBV11-2 combines with J gene TRBJ2-3, with 12 positions matching TRBD2. Germline V CDR1 and CDR2: SGHAT, FQNNGV. V lost 8 bases to trimming and J lost 0 bases; unmatched junction nucleotides: 9. CDR3 size: 17 residues.

This clone was seen only once. The chain couples TRBV9 to TRBJ1-5; D not certain. The CDR3 is 19 amino acids. Germline values: CDR1 SGDLS, CDR2 YYNGEE. V dropped 3 bases and J dropped 1 base, with 23 bases sitting between them. The CDR3, as DNA: TGTGCCAGCAGCGCCCGTGTGCCTCTCCTATCTCTGAGCAATCAGCCCCAGCATTTT. Protein: CASSARVPLLSLSNQPQHF.

J is TRBJ2-7 and V is TRBV5-1; D unresolved. CDR3 length: 14 amino acids. Deletions cut 1 base from V and 3 bases from J, with 11 bases between. Germline CDR1 reads SGHRS; CDR2 reads YFSETQ. The CDR3 reads CASSLTLEIYEQYF. CDR3 nucleotides: TGCGCCAGCAGCTTGACGCTGGAAATCTACGAGCAGTACTTC.

The CDR3 sequence: CASSPGGRGATNEKLFF. The CDR3 nucleotides read TGTGCCAGCAGTCCGGGCGGGAGGGGAGCGACTAATGAAAAACTGTTTTTT. The chain carries TRBV7-9 and TRBJ1-4; D may be TRBD1 (5 bases). Trimming removed 6 bases at V and 2 bases at J, with 19 bases between. Per germline, CDR1 SEHNR and CDR2 FQNEAQ (reference sequence). The length of the CDR3 is 17 residues.